These 3 T cell receptor beta chains came from one sample sequenced in a study of T cell responses to AZD1222 COVID-19 vaccine. Clones were read by immunoSEQ multiplex PCR, and TCRdb kept only the in-frame ones, dropping some. The sample holds 100,000 to 120,000 clones, approximately 90% seen once. The sample here was peripheral blood, taken on day 0 of AZD1222 vaccination. The source is an adult in good health.

The chain carries TRBV3-1 (or the pseudogene TRBV3-2) and TRBJ2-2, with D possibly TRBD1 on 5 matching bases. The CDR3 runs 16 residues. CDR1 and CDR2 from the germline V gene are LGHDT and YNNKEL (reference sequence). Trimming took off 1 base at V and 7 bases at J, with 16 bases between the two ends. CDR3 bases: TGTGCCAGCAGCCAAGGGGGAAAAGGGGCAGGCGGGGAGCTGTTTTTT. Amino acid sequence: CASSQGGKGAGGELFF.

The CDR3 protein is CASRPGQNTGELFF. DNA for the CDR3: TGTGCCAGCAGGCCGGGACAGAACACCGGGGAGCTGTTTTTT. This chain links TRBV6-5 with TRBJ2-2, with TRBD1 as a possible D gene (6 bases). The CDR3 has 14 residues. V was clipped by 6 bases and J by 1 base, with 9 bases between them. The germline gives CDR1 MNHEY, CDR2 SVGAGI.

This sequence joins TRBV6-4 and TRBJ1-2; D is ambiguous. CDR1 and CDR2 from the germline V gene are MRHNA and SNTAGT. This CDR3 region has 12 residues. V lost 2 bases, J lost 8 bases, and 9 bases lay in between. The CDR3 sequence: CASSDGPSGYTF. CDR3 sequence (DNA): TGTGCCAGCAGTGACGGGCCGAGCGGCTACACCTTC.